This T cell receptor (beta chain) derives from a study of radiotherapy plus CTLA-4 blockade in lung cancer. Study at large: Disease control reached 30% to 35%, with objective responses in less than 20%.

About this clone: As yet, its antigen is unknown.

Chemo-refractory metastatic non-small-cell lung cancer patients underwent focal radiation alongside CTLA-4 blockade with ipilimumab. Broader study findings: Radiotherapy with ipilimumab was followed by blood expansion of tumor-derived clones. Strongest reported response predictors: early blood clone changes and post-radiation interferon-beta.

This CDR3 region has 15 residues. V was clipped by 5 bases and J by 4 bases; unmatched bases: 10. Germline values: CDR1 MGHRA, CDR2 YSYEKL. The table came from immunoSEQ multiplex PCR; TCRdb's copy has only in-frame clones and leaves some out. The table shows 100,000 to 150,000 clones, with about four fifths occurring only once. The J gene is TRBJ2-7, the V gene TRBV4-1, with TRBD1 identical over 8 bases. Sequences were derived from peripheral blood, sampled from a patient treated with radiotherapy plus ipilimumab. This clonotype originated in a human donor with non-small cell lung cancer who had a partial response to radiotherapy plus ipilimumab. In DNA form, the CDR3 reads TGCGCCAGCAGCTTTGGACAGGGCGCTCTATACGAGCAGTACTTC. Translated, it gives CASSFGQGALYEQYF.